Listed below are T cell receptor beta chains from one sample, sequenced in a study of PD-1 blockade in mismatch repair-deficient tumors. Method: immunoSEQ multiplex PCR; TCRdb's copy keeps in-frame clones and lacks some. The sample has about 40,000 clones, roughly 85% seen once. Sample: peripheral blood, taken about 80 weeks after starting pembrolizumab. The receptor set was obtained from an adult with mismatch repair-deficient cancer. The CDR3 runs from the conserved cysteine through the conserved F or W. The D gene is left open where the match is weak. Clone size, where shown, is once, few, many, or a class for clones that have expanded.

clone size	V gene	D gene	J gene	CDR3 protein	CDR3 DNA
NA	TRBV25-1	NA	TRBJ2-1	CASSEATYNEQFF	TGTGCCAGCAGTGAAGCCACCTACAATGAGCAGTTCTTC
few	TRBV27	NA	TRBJ2-3	CASSLKAHDTQYF	TGTGCCAGCAGTTTAAAAGCGCATGATACGCAGTATTTT
NA	TRBV11-2	TRBD1	TRBJ2-2	CASSTARDSSNTGELFF	TGTGCCAGCAGCACCGCACGGGACAGCTCGAACACCGGGGAGCTGTTTTTT
NA	TRBV28	TRBD2	TRBJ2-1	CASSYEREGRREQFF	TGTGCCAGCAGTTATGAGCGGGAGGGCCGTAGGGAGCAGTTCTTC
NA	TRBV9	TRBD2	TRBJ2-1	CASNDNLAGGSDEQFF	TGTGCCAGCAACGATAACCTAGCGGGAGGTTCGGATGAGCAGTTCTTC
NA	TRBV7-2	NA	TRBJ2-7	CASSLFELSYEQYF	TGTGCCAGCAGCTTATTTGAACTGTCCTACGAGCAGTACTTC
NA	TRBV29-1	NA	TRBJ2-7	CSVQVVDEQYF	TGCAGCGTTCAAGTGGTGGACGAGCAGTACTTC
NA	TRBV7-2	NA	TRBJ1-3	CASRSGPRSGNTIYF	TGTGCCAGCAGGTCCGGGCCCCGCTCTGGAAACACCATATATTTT
NA	TRBV2	TRBD2	TRBJ2-1	CASKRLAGAYNEQFF	TGTGCCAGCAAAAGACTAGCGGGAGCCTACAATGAGCAGTTCTTC
NA	TRBV5-1	NA	TRBJ2-3	CASIQGDSPTDTQYF	TGCGCCAGCATCCAAGGAGATTCTCCCACAGATACGCAGTATTTT
NA	TRBV5-1	TRBD2	TRBJ2-5	CASSLGLAGGRTNKETQYF	TGCGCCAGCAGCTTGGGACTAGCGGGAGGACGAACAAATAAAGAGACCCAGTACTTC
NA	TRBV29-1	TRBD1	TRBJ2-2	CSVKGTGPTNTGELFF	TGCAGCGTAAAGGGGACAGGGCCCACGAACACCGGGGAGCTGTTTTTT
few	TRBV6-6	NA	TRBJ1-1	CAANPSLMNTEAFF	TGTGCCGCCAACCCGAGCCTCATGAACACTGAAGCTTTCTTT
NA	TRBV6-6	NA	TRBJ2-7	CASSYGPSSYEQYF	TGTGCCAGCAGTTACGGTCCGAGCTCCTACGAGCAGTACTTC
NA	TRBV27	NA	TRBJ2-1	CASSHFPPSSSYNEQFF	TGTGCCAGCAGTCACTTCCCTCCTTCCAGCTCCTACAATGAGCAGTTCTTC
NA	TRBV15	TRBD2	TRBJ2-7	CATSSIHLGLAGDEQYF	TGTGCCACCAGCAGCATCCACTTGGGACTAGCGGGAGACGAGCAGTACTTC
few	TRBV6-5	TRBD1	TRBJ1-2	CASSLRGVRGYTF	TGTGCCAGCAGCCTCAGGGGGGTGAGGGGCTACACCTTC
NA	TRBV9	TRBD1	TRBJ2-7	CASSVEPGGRYEQYF	TGTGCCAGCAGCGTAGAGCCAGGGGGTCGATACGAGCAGTACTTC
NA	TRBV30	TRBD2	TRBJ2-1	CAWSVSTTGGGRFEQFF	TGTGCCTGGAGTGTATCGACGACGGGCGGCGGGAGATTTGAGCAGTTCTTC
NA	TRBV2	TRBD2	TRBJ2-5	CASSDASSGGLVGETQYF	TGTGCCAGCAGTGACGCGTCTAGCGGGGGTCTTGTGGGAGAGACCCAGTACTTC
NA	TRBV5-6	TRBD2	TRBJ2-3	CASSLRSGRASDTQYF	TGTGCCAGCAGCTTGAGGAGCGGGAGGGCCTCGGATACGCAGTATTTT
NA	TRBV5-1	NA	TRBJ2-7	CASSSSYEQYF	TGCGCCAGCAGCTCGTCCTACGAGCAGTACTTC
NA	TRBV7-3	NA	TRBJ2-3	CASSPGGSTDTQYF	TGTGCCAGCAGCCCAGGGGGGAGCACAGATACGCAGTATTTT
few	TRBV15	NA	TRBJ1-1	CATSREKEELVAFF	TGTGCCACCAGCAGAGAGAAGGAGGAGCTTGTAGCTTTCTTT
NA	TRBV19	TRBD1	TRBJ2-7	CASSIVDRTYEQYF	TGTGCCAGTAGTATAGTGGACAGGACCTACGAGCAGTACTTC
NA	TRBV19	NA	TRBJ1-1	CASTVNRGNLMNTEAFF	TGTGCCAGTACCGTTAACCGGGGCAACCTCATGAACACTGAAGCTTTCTTT
NA	TRBV9	NA	TRBJ2-7	CASSVVAGAAGEQYF	TGTGCCAGCAGCGTAGTTGCAGGGGCGGCGGGCGAGCAGTACTTC
NA	TRBV27	TRBD1	TRBJ1-2	CASRPRDRAVVGYTF	TGTGCCAGCAGACCCCGGGACAGGGCGGTCGTTGGCTACACCTTC
NA	TRBV5-1	NA	TRBJ2-1	CASSLDRANEQFF	TGCGCCAGCAGCTTGGACAGGGCCAATGAGCAGTTCTTC
NA	TRBV9	TRBD1	TRBJ1-2	CASSDRGLNGYTF	TGTGCCAGCAGCGACAGGGGGCTTAATGGCTACACCTTC